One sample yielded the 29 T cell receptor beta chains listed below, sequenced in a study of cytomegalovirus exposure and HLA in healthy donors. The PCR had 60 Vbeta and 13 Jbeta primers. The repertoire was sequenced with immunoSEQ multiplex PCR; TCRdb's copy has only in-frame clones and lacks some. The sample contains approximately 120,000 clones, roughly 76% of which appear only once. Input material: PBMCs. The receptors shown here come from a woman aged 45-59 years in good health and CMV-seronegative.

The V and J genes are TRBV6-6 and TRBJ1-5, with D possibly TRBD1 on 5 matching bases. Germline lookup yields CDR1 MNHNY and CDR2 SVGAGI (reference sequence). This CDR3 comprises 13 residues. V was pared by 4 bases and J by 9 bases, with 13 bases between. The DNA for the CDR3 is TGTGCCAGCAGTTCGGGTCTGGGGCTGCCCCAGCATTTT. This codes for CASSSGLGLPQHF.

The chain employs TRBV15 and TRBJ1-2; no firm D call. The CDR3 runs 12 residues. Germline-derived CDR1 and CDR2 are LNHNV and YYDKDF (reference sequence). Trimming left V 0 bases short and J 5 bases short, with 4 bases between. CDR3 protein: CATSRDLYGYTF. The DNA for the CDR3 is TGTGCCACCAGCAGAGATTTATATGGCTACACCTTC.

The CDR3 reads CASTSRNEQFF. The CDR3 bases are TGTGCCAGCACTAGCAGGAATGAGCAGTTCTTC. The rearrangement links TRBV28 to TRBJ2-1, with TRBD2 as a possible D gene (5 bases). CDR1 is MDHEN, CDR2 SYDVKM, per germline. This CDR3 has 11 residues. V was clipped by 7 bases and J by 7 bases, with 8 bases between them.

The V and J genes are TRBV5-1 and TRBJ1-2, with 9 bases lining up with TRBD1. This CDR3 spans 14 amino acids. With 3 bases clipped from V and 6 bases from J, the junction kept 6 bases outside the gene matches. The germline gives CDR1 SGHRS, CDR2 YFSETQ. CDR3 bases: TGCGCCAGCAGCTCGGACAGGGGTTCCCATGGCTACACCTTC. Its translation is CASSSDRGSHGYTF.

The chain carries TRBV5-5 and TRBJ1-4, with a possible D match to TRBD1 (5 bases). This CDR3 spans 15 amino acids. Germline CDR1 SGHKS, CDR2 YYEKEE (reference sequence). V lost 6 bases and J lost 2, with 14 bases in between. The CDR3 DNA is TGTGCCAGCATCCTCGGGAGGGGTACTAATGAAAAACTGTTTTTT. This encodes CASILGRGTNEKLFF.

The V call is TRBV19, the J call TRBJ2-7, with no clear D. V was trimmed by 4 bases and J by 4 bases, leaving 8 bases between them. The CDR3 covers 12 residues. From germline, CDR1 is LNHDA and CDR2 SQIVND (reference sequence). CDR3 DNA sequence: TGTGCCAGTAGTACCCCCGGGTACGAGCAGTACTTC. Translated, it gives CASSTPGYEQYF.

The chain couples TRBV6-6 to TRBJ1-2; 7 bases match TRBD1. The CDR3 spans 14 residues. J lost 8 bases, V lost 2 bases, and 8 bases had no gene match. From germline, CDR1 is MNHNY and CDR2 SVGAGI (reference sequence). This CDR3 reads CASSYTDRAYGYTF. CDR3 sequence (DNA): TGTGCCAGCAGTTACACTGACAGGGCTTACGGCTACACCTTC.

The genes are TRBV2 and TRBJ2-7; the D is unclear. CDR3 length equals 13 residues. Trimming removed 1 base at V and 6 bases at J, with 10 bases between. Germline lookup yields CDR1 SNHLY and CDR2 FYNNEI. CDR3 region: CASSEGLSVEQYF. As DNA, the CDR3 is TGTGCCAGCAGTGAAGGGCTTTCTGTCGAGCAGTACTTC.

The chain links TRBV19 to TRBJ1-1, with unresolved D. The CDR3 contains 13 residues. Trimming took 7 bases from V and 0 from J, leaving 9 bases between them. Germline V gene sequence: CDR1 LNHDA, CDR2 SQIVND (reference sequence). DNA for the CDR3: TGTGCCAGTAACCCCAGTTTGAACACTGAAGCTTTCTTT. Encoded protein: CASNPSLNTEAFF.

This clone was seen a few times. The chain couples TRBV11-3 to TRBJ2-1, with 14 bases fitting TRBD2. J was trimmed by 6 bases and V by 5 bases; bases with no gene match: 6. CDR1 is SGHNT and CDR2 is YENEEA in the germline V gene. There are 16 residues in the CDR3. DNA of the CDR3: TGTGCCAGCAGCACTCCGGGACTAGCGGGAGCCAATGAGCAGTTCTTC. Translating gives CASSTPGLAGANEQFF.

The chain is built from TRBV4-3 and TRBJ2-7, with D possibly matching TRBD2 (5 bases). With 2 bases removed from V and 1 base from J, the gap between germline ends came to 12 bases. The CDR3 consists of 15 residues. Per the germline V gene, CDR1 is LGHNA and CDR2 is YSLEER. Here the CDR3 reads CASSQTLGDSYEQYF. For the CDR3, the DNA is TGCGCCAGCAGCCAAACACTAGGAGATTCCTACGAGCAGTACTTC.

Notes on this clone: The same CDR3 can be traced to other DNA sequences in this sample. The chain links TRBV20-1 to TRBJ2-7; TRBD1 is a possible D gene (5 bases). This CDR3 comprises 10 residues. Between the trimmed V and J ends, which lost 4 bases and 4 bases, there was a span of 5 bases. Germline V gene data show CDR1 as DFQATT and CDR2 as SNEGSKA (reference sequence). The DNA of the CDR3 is TGCAGTGCTACAGGGTACGAGCAGTACTTC. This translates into CSATGYEQYF.

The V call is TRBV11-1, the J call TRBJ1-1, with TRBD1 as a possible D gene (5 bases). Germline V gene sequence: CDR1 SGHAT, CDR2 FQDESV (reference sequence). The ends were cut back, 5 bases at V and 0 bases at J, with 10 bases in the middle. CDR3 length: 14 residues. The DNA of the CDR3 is TGTGCCAGCAGCCCCATGACAGTGAACACTGAAGCTTTCTTT. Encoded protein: CASSPMTVNTEAFF.

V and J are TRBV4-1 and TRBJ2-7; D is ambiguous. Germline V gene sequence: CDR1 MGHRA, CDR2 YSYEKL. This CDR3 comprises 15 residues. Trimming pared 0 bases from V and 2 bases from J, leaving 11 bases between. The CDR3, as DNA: TGCGCCAGCAGCCAAGAGTCGACTCCTCCCTACGAGCAGTACTTC. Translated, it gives CASSQESTPPYEQYF.

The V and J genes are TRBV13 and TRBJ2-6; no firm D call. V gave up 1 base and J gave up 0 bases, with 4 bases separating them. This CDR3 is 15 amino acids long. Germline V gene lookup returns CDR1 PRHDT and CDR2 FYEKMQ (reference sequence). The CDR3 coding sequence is TGTGCCAGCAGCTTAGAGAGCTCTGGGGCCAACGTCCTGACTTTC. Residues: CASSLESSGANVLTF.

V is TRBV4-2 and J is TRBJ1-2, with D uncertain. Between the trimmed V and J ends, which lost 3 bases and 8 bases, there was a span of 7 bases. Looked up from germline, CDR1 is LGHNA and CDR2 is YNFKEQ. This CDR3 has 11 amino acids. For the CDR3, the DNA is TGTGCCAGCAGCCATGGGCAAGGCTACACCTTC. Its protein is CASSHGQGYTF.

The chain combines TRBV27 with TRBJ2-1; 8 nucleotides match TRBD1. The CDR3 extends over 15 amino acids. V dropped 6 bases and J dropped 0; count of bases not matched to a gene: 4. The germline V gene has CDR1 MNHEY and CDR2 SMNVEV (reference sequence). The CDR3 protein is CASRQGASSYNEQFF. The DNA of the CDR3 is TGTGCCAGCAGGCAGGGGGCCTCCTCCTACAATGAGCAGTTCTTC.

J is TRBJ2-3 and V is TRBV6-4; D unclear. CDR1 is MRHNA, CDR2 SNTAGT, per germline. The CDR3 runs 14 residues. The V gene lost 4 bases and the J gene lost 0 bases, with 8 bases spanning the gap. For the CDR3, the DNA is TGTGCCAGCAGTGTATCTTTTAGCACAGATACGCAGTATTTT. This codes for CASSVSFSTDTQYF.

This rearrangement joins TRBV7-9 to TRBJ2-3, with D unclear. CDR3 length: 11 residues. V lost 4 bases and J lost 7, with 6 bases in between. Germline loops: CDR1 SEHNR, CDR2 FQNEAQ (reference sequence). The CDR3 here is CASSSRNTQYF. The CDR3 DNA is TGTGCCAGCAGCTCGAGGAATACGCAGTATTTT.

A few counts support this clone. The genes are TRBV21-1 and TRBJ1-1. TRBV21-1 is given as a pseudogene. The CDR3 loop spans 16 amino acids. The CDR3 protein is CASSKARKWRTTEAFF. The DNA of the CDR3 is TGTGCCAGCAGCAAAGCGAGGAAGTGGCGTACCACTGAAGCTTTCTTT.

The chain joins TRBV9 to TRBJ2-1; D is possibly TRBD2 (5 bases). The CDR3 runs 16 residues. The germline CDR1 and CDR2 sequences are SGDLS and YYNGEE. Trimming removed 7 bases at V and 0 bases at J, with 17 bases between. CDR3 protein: CASGVGGLSSYNEQFF. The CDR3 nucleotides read TGTGCCAGCGGGGTTGGCGGGCTAAGCTCCTACAATGAGCAGTTCTTC. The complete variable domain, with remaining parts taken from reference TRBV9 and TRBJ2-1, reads DSGVTQTPKHLITATGQRVTLRCSPRSGDLSVYWYQQSLDQGLQFLIQYYNGEERAKGNILERFSAQQFPDLHSELNLSSLELGDSALYFCASGVGGLSSYNEQFFGPGTRLTVL.

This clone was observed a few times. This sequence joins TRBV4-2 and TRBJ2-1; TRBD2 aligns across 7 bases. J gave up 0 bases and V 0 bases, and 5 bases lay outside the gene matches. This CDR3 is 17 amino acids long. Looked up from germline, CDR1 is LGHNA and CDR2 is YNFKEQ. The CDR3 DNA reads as TGTGCCAGCAGCCAAGATATTCCGGGGGGCTCCTACAATGAGCAGTTCTTC. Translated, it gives CASSQDIPGGSYNEQFF.

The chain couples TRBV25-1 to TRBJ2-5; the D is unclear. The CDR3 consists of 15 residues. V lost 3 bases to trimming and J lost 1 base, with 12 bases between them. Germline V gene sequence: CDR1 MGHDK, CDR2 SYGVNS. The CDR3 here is CASSDPSRVQETQYF. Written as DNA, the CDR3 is TGTGCCAGCAGTGATCCCAGCCGGGTCCAAGAGACCCAGTACTTC.

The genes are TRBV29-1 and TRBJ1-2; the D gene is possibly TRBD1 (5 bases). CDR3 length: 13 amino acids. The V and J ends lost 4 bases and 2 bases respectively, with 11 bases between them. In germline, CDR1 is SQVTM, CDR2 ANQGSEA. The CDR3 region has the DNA TGCAGCGTTGCACCGGACAAAAACTATGGCTACACCTTC. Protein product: CSVAPDKNYGYTF.

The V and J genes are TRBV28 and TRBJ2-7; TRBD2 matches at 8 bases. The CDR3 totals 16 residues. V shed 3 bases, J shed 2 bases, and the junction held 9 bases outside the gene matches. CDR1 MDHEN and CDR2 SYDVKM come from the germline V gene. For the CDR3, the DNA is TGTGCCAGCAGTTTCCAACTAGCGGAGCTTACCTACGAGCAGTACTTC. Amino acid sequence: CASSFQLAELTYEQYF.

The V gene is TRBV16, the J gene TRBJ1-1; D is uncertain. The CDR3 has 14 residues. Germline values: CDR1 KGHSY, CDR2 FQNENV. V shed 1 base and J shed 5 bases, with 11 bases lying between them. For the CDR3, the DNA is TGTGCCAGCAGCCAATATGTGACTGGGACTGAAGCTTTCTTT. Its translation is CASSQYVTGTEAFF.

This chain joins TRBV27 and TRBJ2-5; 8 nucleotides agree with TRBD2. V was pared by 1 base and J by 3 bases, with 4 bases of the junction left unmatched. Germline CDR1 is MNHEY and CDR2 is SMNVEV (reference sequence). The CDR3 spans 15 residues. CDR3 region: CASSLFSGSEETQYF. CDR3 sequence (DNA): TGTGCCAGCAGTTTATTCAGCGGGAGTGAAGAGACCCAGTACTTC.

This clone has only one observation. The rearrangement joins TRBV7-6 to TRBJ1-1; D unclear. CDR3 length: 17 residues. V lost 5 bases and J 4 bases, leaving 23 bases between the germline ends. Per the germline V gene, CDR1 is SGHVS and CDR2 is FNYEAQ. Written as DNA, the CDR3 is TGTGCCAGCAGCCTCCCTCGGGAGGGATTTAGGACCACTGAAGCTTTCTTT. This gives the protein CASSLPREGFRTTEAFF.

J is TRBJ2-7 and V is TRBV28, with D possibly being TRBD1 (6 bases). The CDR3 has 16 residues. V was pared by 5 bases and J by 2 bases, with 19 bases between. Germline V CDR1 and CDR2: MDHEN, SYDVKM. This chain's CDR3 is CASSPPVVGQAYEQYF. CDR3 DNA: TGTGCCAGCAGTCCTCCCGTAGTGGGACAAGCCTACGAGCAGTACTTC.